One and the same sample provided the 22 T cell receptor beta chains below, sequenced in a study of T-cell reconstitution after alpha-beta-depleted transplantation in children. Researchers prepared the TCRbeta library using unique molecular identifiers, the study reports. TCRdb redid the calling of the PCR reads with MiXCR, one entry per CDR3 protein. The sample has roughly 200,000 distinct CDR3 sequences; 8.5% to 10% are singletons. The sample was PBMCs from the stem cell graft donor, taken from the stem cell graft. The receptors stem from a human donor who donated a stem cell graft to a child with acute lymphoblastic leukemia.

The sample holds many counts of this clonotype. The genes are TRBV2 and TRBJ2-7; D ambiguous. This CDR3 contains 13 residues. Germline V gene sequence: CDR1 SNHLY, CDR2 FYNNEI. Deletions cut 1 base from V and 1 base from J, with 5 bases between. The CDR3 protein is CASSEVGSYEQYF. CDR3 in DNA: TGTGCCAGCAGTGAAGTGGGTTCCTACGAGCAGTACTTC.

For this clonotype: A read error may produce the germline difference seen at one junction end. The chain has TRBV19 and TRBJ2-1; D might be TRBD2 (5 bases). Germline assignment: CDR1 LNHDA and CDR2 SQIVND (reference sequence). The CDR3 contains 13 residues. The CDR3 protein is CANSPGIVDEQFF. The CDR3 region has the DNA TGTGCCAATAGTCCCGGGATTGTGGATGAGCAGTTCTTC.

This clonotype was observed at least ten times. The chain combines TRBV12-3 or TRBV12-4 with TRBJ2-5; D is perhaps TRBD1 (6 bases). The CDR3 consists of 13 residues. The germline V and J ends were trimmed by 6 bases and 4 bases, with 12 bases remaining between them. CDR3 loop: CASSPGHGETQYF. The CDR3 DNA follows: TGTGCCAGCAGCCCGGGACACGGAGAGACCCAGTACTTC.

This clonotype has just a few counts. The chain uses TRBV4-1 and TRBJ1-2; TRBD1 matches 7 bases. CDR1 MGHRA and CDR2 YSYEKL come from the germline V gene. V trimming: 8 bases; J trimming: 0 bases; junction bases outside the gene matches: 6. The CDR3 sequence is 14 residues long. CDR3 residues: CASVGGPPNYGYTF. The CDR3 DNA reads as TGCGCCAGCGTAGGGGGCCCCCCTAACTATGGCTACACCTTC.

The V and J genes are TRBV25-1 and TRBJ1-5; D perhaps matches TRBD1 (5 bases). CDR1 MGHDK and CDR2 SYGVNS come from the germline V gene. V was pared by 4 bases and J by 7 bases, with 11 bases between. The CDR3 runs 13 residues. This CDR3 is CASSAGLGQPQHF. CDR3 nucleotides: TGTGCCAGCAGTGCAGGGTTGGGACAGCCCCAGCATTTT.

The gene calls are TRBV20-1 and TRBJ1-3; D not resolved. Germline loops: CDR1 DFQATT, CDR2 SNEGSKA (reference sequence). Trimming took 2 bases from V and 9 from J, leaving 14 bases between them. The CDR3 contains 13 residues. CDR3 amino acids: CSARISPPGTIYF. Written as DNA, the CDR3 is TGCAGTGCTAGAATCAGTCCTCCGGGCACCATATATTTT.

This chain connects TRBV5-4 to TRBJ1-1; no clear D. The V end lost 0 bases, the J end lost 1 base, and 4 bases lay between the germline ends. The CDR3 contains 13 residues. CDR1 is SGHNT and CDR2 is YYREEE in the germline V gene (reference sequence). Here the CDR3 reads CASSLESNTEAFF. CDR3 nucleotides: TGTGCCAGCAGCTTGGAATCGAACACTGAAGCTTTCTTT.

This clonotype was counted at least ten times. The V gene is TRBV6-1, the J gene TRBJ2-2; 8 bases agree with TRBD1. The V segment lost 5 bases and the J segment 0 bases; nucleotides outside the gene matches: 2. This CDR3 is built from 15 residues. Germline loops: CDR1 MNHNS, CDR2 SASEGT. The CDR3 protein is CASSRDRTNTGELFF. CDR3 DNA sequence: TGTGCCAGCAGTAGGGACAGGACGAACACCGGGGAGCTGTTTTTT.

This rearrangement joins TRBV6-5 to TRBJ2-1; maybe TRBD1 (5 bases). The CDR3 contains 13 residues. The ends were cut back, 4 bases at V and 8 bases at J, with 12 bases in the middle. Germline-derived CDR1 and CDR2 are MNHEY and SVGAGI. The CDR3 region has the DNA TGTGCCAGCAGTTTCAGGGTTTCTGATGAGCAGTTCTTC. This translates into CASSFRVSDEQFF.

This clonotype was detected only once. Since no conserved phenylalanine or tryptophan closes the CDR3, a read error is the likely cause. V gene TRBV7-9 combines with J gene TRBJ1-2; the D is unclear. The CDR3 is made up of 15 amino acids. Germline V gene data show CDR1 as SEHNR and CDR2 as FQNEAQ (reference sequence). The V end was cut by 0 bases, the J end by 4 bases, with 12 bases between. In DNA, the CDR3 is TGTGCCAGCAGCTTAGCGGAGGGCAGTGCCTATGGCTACACCTAC. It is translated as CASSLAEGSAYGYTY.

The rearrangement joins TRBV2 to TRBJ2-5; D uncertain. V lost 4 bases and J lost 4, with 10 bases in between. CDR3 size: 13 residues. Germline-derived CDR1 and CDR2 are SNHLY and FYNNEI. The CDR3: CASSATRIETQYF. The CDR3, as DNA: TGTGCCAGCAGTGCTACCAGAATAGAGACCCAGTACTTC.

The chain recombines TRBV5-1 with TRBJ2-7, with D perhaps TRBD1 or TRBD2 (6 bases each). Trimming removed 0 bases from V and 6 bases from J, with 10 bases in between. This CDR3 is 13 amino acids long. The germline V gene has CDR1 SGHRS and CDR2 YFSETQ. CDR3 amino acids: CASSLEGGREQYF. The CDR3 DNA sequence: TGCGCCAGCAGCTTGGAAGGGGGGCGCGAGCAGTACTTC.

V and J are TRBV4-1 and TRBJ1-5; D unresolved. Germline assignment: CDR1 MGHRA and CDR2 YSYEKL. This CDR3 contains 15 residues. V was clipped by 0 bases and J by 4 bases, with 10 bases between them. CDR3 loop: CASSQDKAANQPQHF. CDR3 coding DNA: TGCGCCAGCAGCCAAGATAAGGCGGCGAATCAGCCCCAGCATTTT.

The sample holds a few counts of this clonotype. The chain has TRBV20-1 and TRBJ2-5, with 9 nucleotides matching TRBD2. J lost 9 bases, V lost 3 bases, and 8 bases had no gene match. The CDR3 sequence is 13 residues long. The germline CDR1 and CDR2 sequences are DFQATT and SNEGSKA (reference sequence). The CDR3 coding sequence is TGCAGTGCTAGGGGTAGCGGGGGAGCTCCCCAGTACTTC. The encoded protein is CSARGSGGAPQYF.

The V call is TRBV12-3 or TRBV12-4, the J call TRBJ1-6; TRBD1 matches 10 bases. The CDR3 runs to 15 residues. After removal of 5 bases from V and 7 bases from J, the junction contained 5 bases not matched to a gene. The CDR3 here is CASSQRTGGNSPLHF. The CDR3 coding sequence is TGTGCCAGCAGTCAGAGGACAGGGGGAAATTCACCCCTCCACTTT.

The CDR3 region is CASSHTTQGYTYEQYF. The DNA for the CDR3 is TGCGCCAGCAGCCATACGACACAGGGCTATACCTACGAGCAGTACTTC. The chain uses TRBV4-3 and TRBJ2-7; D perhaps matches TRBD1 (6 bases). The CDR3 runs to 16 residues. Trimming removed 3 bases at V and 2 bases at J, with 17 bases between. CDR1 LGHNA and CDR2 YSLEER come from the germline V gene.

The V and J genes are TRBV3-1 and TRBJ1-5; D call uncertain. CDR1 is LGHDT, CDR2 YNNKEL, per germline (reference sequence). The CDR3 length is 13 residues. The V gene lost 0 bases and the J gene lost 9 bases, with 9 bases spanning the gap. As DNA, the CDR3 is TGTGCCAGCAGCCAAGATCGACTTGGGCCCCAGCATTTT. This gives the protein CASSQDRLGPQHF.

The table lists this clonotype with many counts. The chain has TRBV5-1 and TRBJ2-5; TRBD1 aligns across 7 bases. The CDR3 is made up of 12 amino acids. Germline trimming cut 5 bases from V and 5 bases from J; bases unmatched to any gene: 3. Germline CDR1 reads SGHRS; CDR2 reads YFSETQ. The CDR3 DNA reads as TGCGCCAGCAGAAGACAGGGCGAGACCCAGTACTTC. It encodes CASRRQGETQYF. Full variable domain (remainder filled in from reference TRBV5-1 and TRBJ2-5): KAGVTQTPRYLIKTRGQQVTLSCSPISGHRSVSWYQQTPGQGLQFLFEYFSETQRNKGNFPGRFSGRQFSNSRSEMNVSTLELGDSALYLCASRRQGETQYFGPGTRLLVL.

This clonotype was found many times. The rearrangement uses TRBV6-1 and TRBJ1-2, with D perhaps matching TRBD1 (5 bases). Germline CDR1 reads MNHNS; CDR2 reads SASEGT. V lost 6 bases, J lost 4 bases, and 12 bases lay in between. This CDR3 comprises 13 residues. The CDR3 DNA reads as TGTGCCAGCAGACCCGACAGCGCCTATGGCTACACCTTC. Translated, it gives CASRPDSAYGYTF.

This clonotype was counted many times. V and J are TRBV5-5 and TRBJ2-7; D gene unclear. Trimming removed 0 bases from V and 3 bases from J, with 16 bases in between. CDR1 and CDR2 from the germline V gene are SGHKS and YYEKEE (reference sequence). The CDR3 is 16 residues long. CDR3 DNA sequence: TGTGCCAGCAGCTTGGCAGGTATCTGGTCAGGCTACGAGCAGTACTTC. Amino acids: CASSLAGIWSGYEQYF.

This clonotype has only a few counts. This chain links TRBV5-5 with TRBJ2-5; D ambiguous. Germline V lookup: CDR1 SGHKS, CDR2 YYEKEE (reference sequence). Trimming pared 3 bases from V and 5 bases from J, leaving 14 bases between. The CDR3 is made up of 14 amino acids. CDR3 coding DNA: TGTGCCAGCAGCTCCCAGGCGTCCCCGGAGACCCAGTACTTC. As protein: CASSSQASPETQYF.

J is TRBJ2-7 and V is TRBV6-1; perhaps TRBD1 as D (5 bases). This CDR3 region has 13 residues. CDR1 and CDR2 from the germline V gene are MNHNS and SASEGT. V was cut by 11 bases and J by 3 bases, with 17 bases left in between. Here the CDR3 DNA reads TGTGCCCCCGAGCGCCCAGGGATCTACGAGCAGTACTTC. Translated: CAPERPGIYEQYF.